This T cell receptor (beta chain) was obtained from a study of blood T cells in healthy people across ages. General observations from the study: Unknown CMV status may confound age-related changes in expanded clones. Researchers judged that diversity estimates from one million T cells fell short of true values.

Alongside a J-beta primer mix, a sample-barcoded 5' primer served in a second PCR lasting roughly 7 to 11 cycles. TCRdb processed the 5' RACE reads anew with MiXCR; each CDR3 protein has one entry. This sample has over a million distinct CDR3 sequences, with roughly 64% found just once. Trimming left V 3 bases short and J 2 bases short, with 16 bases between. Germline CDR1 MNHEY, CDR2 SVGAGI. The CDR3 contains 16 residues. Remarks on this clonotype: The antigen is undetermined.

Sequencing was performed on blood. The chain uses TRBV6-5 and TRBJ2-5, with a weak D call TRBD2 (6 bases). The TCR sequence derives from a young man in good health. DNA of the CDR3: TGTGCCAGCAGTTATTCCTCGGGACTCACGCAAGAGACCCAGTACTTC. It specifies CASSYSSGLTQETQYF.